These 19 T cell receptor beta chains were all obtained from the same sample, sequenced in a study of blood T cell repertoires in COVID-19. TCRdb's table, derived via immunoSEQ multiplex PCR, lists solely in-frame clones and lacks some. The repertoire has roughly 100,000 clones, 77% of them found once; the top ten carry roughly a tenth. The specimen sequenced was peripheral blood. The receptors here all came from a woman aged 80 or older with acute or convalescent COVID-19.

J is TRBJ2-6 and V is TRBV29-1, with no clear D. Germline lookup yields CDR1 SQVTM and CDR2 ANQGSEA. The CDR3 is made up of 14 amino acids. V shed 1 base and J shed 5 bases, with 9 bases lying between them. CDR3 DNA sequence: TGCAGCGTTGAAGCCGGGTCGCGGGCCAACGTCCTGACTTTC. Translating it yields CSVEAGSRANVLTF.

V and J are TRBV6-5 and TRBJ1-5, with D perhaps TRBD1 (5 bases). The V end lost 11 bases, the J end lost 2 bases, and 19 bases lay between the germline ends. The CDR3 runs 15 residues. Germline CDR1 MNHEY, CDR2 SVGAGI. CDR3 residues: CAVEGEGVGNQPQHF. CDR3 bases: TGTGCCGTTGAAGGGGAAGGTGTGGGCAATCAGCCCCAGCATTTT.

This clone turned up a few times. This chain joins TRBV6-2 or TRBV6-3 and TRBJ2-1, with no clear D. With 0 bases removed from V and 5 bases from J, the gap between germline ends came to 8 bases. CDR3 length equals 14 residues. Germline V gene sequence: CDR1 MNHEY, CDR2 SVGEGT. The CDR3 region is CASSYSAGHNEQFF. CDR3 bases: TGTGCCAGCAGTTACTCGGCAGGTCACAATGAGCAGTTCTTC.

V gene TRBV5-1 combines with J gene TRBJ2-2; 12 nucleotides line up with TRBD1. The J segment lost 7 bases and the V segment lost 0 bases, leaving 4 bases of the junction unmatched. CDR1 is SGHRS, CDR2 YFSETQ, per germline. The length of the CDR3 is 16 residues. The CDR3 DNA reads as TGCGCCAGCAGCTTGGCCGGGACAGGGGGCATCGGGGAGCTGTTTTTT. Translated, it gives CASSLAGTGGIGELFF. Using reference TRBV5-1 and TRBJ2-2 for the parts outside the CDR3, the full variable domain is KAGVTQTPRYLIKTRGQQVTLSCSPISGHRSVSWYQQTPGQGLQFLFEYFSETQRNKGNFPGRFSGRQFSNSRSEMNVSTLELGDSALYLCASSLAGTGGIGELFFGEGSRLTVL.

The V gene is TRBV7-2, the J gene TRBJ2-3; tentatively, D is TRBD2 (6 bases). CDR1 SGHTA and CDR2 FQGNSA come from the germline V gene. Trimming took off 9 bases at V and 3 bases at J, with 16 bases between the two ends. This CDR3 has 14 amino acids. Here the CDR3 DNA reads TGTGCCAGTGCTGTGGGGGGTAGGACAGATACGCAGTATTTT. Its protein is CASAVGGRTDTQYF. The variable domain in full, with the rest retrieved from reference TRBV7-2 and TRBJ2-3, is GAGVSQSPSNKVTEKGKDVELRCDPISGHTALYWYRQSLGQGLEFLIYFQGNSAPDKSGLPSDRFSAERTGGSVSTLTIQRTQQEDSAVYLCASAVGGRTDTQYFGPGTRLTVL.

V usage is TRBV6-2 or TRBV6-3 and J usage is TRBJ2-7; D is unclear. Germline loops: CDR1 MNHEY, CDR2 SVGEGT. The V gene lost 6 bases and the J gene lost 6 bases, with 24 bases spanning the gap. The CDR3 sequence is 16 residues long. CDR3 sequence: CASSSPYRTVSGEQYF. The CDR3 DNA is TGTGCCAGCAGCTCCCCTTATCGAACGGTTTCTGGCGAGCAGTACTTC.

This chain links TRBV6-5 with TRBJ1-3, with TRBD1 matching over 8 bases. The CDR3 consists of 16 residues. J gave up 2 bases and V 0 bases, and 3 bases lay outside the gene matches. The germline CDR1 and CDR2 sequences are MNHEY and SVGAGI. The CDR3 loop is CASSYSGTGPGNTIYF. In DNA, the CDR3 is TGTGCCAGCAGTTACTCAGGGACAGGTCCTGGAAACACCATATATTTT.

The genes are TRBV30 and TRBJ2-7, with TRBD1 as a possible D gene (6 bases). The V gene lost 4 bases and the J gene lost 0 bases, with 16 bases spanning the gap. Germline V gene data show CDR1 as GTSNPN and CDR2 as SVGIG (reference sequence). There are 15 residues in the CDR3. CDR3 amino acids: CAWTSSRDTSYEQYF. The CDR3 DNA reads TGTGCCTGGACCTCCTCCCGGGACACCTCCTACGAGCAGTACTTC.

This chain uses TRBV6-1 with TRBJ1-2; 9 nucleotides match TRBD1. V gave up 4 bases and J gave up 6 bases; unmatched junction bases: 12. From germline, CDR1 is MNHNS and CDR2 SASEGT. The CDR3 sequence is 16 residues long. CDR3: CASSAMNRDRVNGYTF. In DNA, the CDR3 is TGTGCCAGCAGTGCAATGAACCGGGACAGGGTTAATGGCTACACCTTC.

The rearrangement uses TRBV14 and TRBJ2-3; D is ambiguous. Trimming removed 4 bases at V and 6 bases at J, with 11 bases between. CDR3 size: 13 residues. Germline CDR1 is SGHDN and CDR2 is FVKESK. CDR3 amino acids: CASSLSSGDTQYF. CDR3 sequence (DNA): TGTGCCAGCAGCCTTAGCTCTGGGGATACGCAGTATTTT.

Remarks on this clone: The identical CDR3 is also encoded by other nucleotide sequences in the sample. The rearrangement links TRBV4-2 to TRBJ2-7; D remains unclear. CDR3 length: 14 residues. Germline lookup yields CDR1 LGHNA and CDR2 YNFKEQ. Trimming left V 1 base short and J 0 bases short, with 7 bases between. As DNA, the CDR3 is TGTGCCAGCAGCCAAGCGACTGGCTCCTACGAGCAGTACTTC. Protein product: CASSQATGSYEQYF.

The chain is built from TRBV4-2 and TRBJ1-2; D may be TRBD1 (6 bases). CDR3 length equals 15 residues. With 7 bases removed from V and 0 bases from J, the gap between germline ends came to 15 bases. Germline V lookup: CDR1 LGHNA, CDR2 YNFKEQ. CDR3 residues: CASTSSTGSNYGYTF. For the CDR3, the DNA is TGTGCCAGCACCTCGTCGACAGGCTCTAACTATGGCTACACCTTC.

There are a few counts of this clone. This rearrangement joins TRBV19 to TRBJ2-7; TRBD1 matches 9 bases. J lost 0 bases, V lost 3 bases, and 3 bases had no gene match. Looked up from germline, CDR1 is LNHDA and CDR2 is SQIVND (reference sequence). The CDR3 sequence is 15 residues long. CDR3 loop: CASSMEDRGSYEQYF. The CDR3 DNA sequence: TGTGCCAGTAGTATGGAGGACAGGGGCTCCTACGAGCAGTACTTC.

The chain combines TRBV19 with TRBJ2-1; the match to TRBD1 covers 8 bases. This CDR3 comprises 14 residues. CDR1 and CDR2 from the germline V gene are LNHDA and SQIVND (reference sequence). The V segment lost 4 bases and the J segment 8 bases; nucleotides outside the gene matches: 7. The CDR3 DNA reads as TGTGCCAGTAGTACCCTGGACAGGGCAGATGAGCAGTTCTTC. Translated, it gives CASSTLDRADEQFF.

The table lists this clone with a count of one. The chain combines TRBV7-2 with TRBJ1-1; a possible D gene is TRBD1 (6 bases). The CDR3 is 14 residues long. Trimming left V 5 bases short and J 5 bases short, with 15 bases between. The germline V gene encodes CDR1 SGHTA and CDR2 FQGNSA. The CDR3 bases are TGTGCCAGCAGCCCGGGACAAACTGGAACTGAAGCTTTCTTT. It translates to CASSPGQTGTEAFF.

There are a few counts of this clone. The rearrangement links TRBV5-4 to TRBJ2-7, with D possibly matching TRBD2 (5 bases). The ends were cut back, 4 bases at V and 7 bases at J, with 15 bases in the middle. CDR3 length: 13 residues. The germline V gene encodes CDR1 SGHNT and CDR2 YYREEE (reference sequence). CDR3 loop: CASSTDPGEEQYF. In DNA form, the CDR3 reads TGTGCCAGCAGCACGGACCCCGGGGAGGAGCAGTACTTC. Looking up the rest from reference TRBV5-4 and TRBJ2-7 gives the full variable domain: ETGVTQSPTHLIKTRGQQVTLRCSSQSGHNTVSWYQQALGQGPQFIFQYYREEENGRGNFPPRFSGLQFPNYSSELNVNALELDDSALYLCASSTDPGEEQYFGPGTRLTVT.

The chain joins TRBV27 to TRBJ2-3; D unclear. The CDR3 length is 14 residues. Germline V gene lookup returns CDR1 MNHEY and CDR2 SMNVEV (reference sequence). V was pared by 4 bases and J by 0 bases, with 8 bases between. CDR3 in DNA: TGTGCCAGCAGTTCCCTAGTTAGCACAGATACGCAGTATTTT. This sequence encodes CASSSLVSTDTQYF.

This clone is labeled as medium-sized. The CDR3 sequence is CASSLGAGSTQAFF. CDR3 bases: TGTGCCAGCAGCTTAGGGGCAGGGTCTACTCAAGCTTTCTTT. The genes are TRBV7-8 and TRBJ1-1; tentatively, D is TRBD1 (5 bases). Germline lookup yields CDR1 SGHVS and CDR2 FQNEAQ. V shed 1 base and J shed 9 bases, with 15 bases lying between them. The CDR3 is 14 amino acids.

J is TRBJ2-3 and V is TRBV5-1; the match to TRBD2 covers 8 bases. The CDR3 has 13 amino acids. The junction had 4 bases not matched to a gene; V was cut back by 5 bases and J by 5 bases. The germline gives CDR1 SGHRS, CDR2 YFSETQ. The CDR3 here is CASSWGLVDTQYF. CDR3 nucleotide sequence: TGCGCCAGCAGTTGGGGACTAGTAGATACGCAGTATTTT.